A single sample gave rise to the 2 T cell receptor beta chains below, sequenced in a study of T cell changes during pregnancy in multiple sclerosis. TCRdb's table, derived via immunoSEQ multiplex PCR, lists solely in-frame clones and lacks some. The sample holds about 23,000 clones, more than 75% seen once. Sequenced material: CD8+ T cells from peripheral blood mononuclear cells, taken before pregnancy. The receptors come from a female donor with multiple sclerosis, enrolled in a pregnancy study.

The V call is TRBV5-4, the J call TRBJ1-3; perhaps TRBD1 as D (6 bases). This CDR3 has 14 residues. Looked up from germline, CDR1 is SGHNT and CDR2 is YYREEE (reference sequence). V was cut by 4 bases and J by 0 bases, with 8 bases left in between. CDR3 sequence (DNA): TGTGCCAGCAGCCTGGACAGCTCTGGAAACACCATATATTTT. It encodes CASSLDSSGNTIYF.

This clone was seen a single time. V is TRBV6-1 and J is TRBJ1-1; a weak D match, TRBD1 (5 bases). Germline CDR1 reads MNHNS; CDR2 reads SASEGT. The CDR3 covers 15 residues. V was shortened by 8 bases and J by 3 bases, with 19 bases between the two germline ends. In nucleotides, the CDR3 is TGTGCCAGCGGTGCCCCAGGGAAGGGGTACACTGAAGCTTTCTTT. It encodes CASGAPGKGYTEAFF.